This T cell receptor beta chain stems from a study of CXCR3-negative and CXCR3-positive naive CD8 T cells. Libraries of TRB cDNA were made by 5' RACE and carried UMIs. TCRdb reprocessed the 5' RACE reads, with one entry per CDR3 protein and no DNA. The sample data list some 140,000 distinct CDR3 sequences. CD8+ T cell subsets were each sorted in triplicate, about 310,000 cells apiece. A CD45RO-CCR7+CD27+CD95- phenotype identified naive CD8+ T cells. About this clonotype itself: Its antigen is not identified.

Overall study findings and caveats: Similarly elevated diversity marked both naive subsets, with memory CD8+ cells showing far lower diversity. TRB CDR3s of CXCR3-positive naive cells were more hydrophobic than those of CXCR3-negative naive cells. Memory cells differed in TRBV-TRBJ usage, but naive CXCR3-negative and CXCR3-positive cells had similar usage.

This CDR3 has 16 amino acids. In germline, CDR1 is SGHNT, CDR2 YYREEE (reference sequence). Sequenced sample: naive CXCR3+ CD8+ T cells from blood. Described subset: CD45RO-CCR7+CD27+CD95- naive CD8+ T cells expressing CXCR3 (TNR3+). The clonotype originates from a human donor in good health. Some clones in this sample may be carry-over from other donors' samples. The genes are TRBV5-4 and TRBJ2-4; lacking DNA, the TRBD1 call made by TCRdb goes unchecked. The CDR3 reads CASSLGTGPAKNIQYF.